A single sample gave rise to the 26 T cell receptor beta chains below, sequenced in a study of blood T cell repertoires in COVID-19. This table comes from immunoSEQ multiplex PCR, and its TCRdb copy is limited to in-frame clones, with some not included. The table records some 220,000 clones, 83% of them present only once. Material: peripheral blood. These receptors all come from a woman in her twenties or thirties with COVID-19, enrolled during active disease.

This chain uses TRBV27 with TRBJ1-2; 7 nucleotides align to TRBD1. Germline V gene data show CDR1 as MNHEY and CDR2 as SMNVEV (reference sequence). V was pared by 0 bases and J by 4 bases, with 5 bases of the junction left unmatched. CDR3 length equals 15 residues. CDR3 nucleotides: TGTGCCAGCAGTTTATCTCCACAGGGGAGCTATGGCTACACCTTC. This encodes CASSLSPQGSYGYTF.

The chain carries TRBV9 and TRBJ2-2; a possible D gene is TRBD2 (6 bases). Germline V gene lookup returns CDR1 SGDLS and CDR2 YYNGEE. Trimming removed 0 bases from V and 8 bases from J, with 8 bases in between. This CDR3 is built from 13 residues. The CDR3 nucleotides are TGTGCCAGCAGCGTAGCTGGAGGGGGGGAGCTGTTTTTT. Translated: CASSVAGGGELFF. The whole variable domain, remainder taken from reference TRBV9 and TRBJ2-2, is DSGVTQTPKHLITATGQRVTLRCSPRSGDLSVYWYQQSLDQGLQFLIQYYNGEERAKGNILERFSAQQFPDLHSELNLSSLELGDSALYFCASSVAGGGELFFGEGSRLTVL.

This chain joins TRBV30 and TRBJ1-2, with TRBD1 matching over 10 bases. CDR3 length equals 18 residues. Germline lookup yields CDR1 GTSNPN and CDR2 SVGIG (reference sequence). Trimming took 2 bases from V and 2 from J; bases not matched to a gene: 14. CDR3 residues: CAWSPAAGTGVGNYGYTF. The CDR3 DNA follows: TGTGCCTGGAGTCCCGCGGCAGGGACAGGGGTTGGAAACTATGGCTACACCTTC.

This clone was observed at least ten times. V gene TRBV6-5 combines with J gene TRBJ2-1; possibly TRBD1 for D (5 bases). Trimming removed 7 bases at V and 5 bases at J, with 12 bases between. Germline V gives CDR1 MNHEY, CDR2 SVGAGI. The CDR3 has 13 residues. Here the CDR3 reads CASTPDSHNEQFF. In DNA form, the CDR3 reads TGTGCCAGCACCCCTGACAGCCACAATGAGCAGTTCTTC.

This chain links TRBV7-9 with TRBJ1-2; D call uncertain. With 1 base removed from V and 8 bases from J, the gap between germline ends came to 14 bases. The CDR3 extends over 14 amino acids. The germline V gene encodes CDR1 SEHNR and CDR2 FQNEAQ (reference sequence). In DNA, the CDR3 is TGTGCCAGCAGCTTAGAAGTCGGGCGAGGGGGCTACACCTTC. Amino acid sequence: CASSLEVGRGGYTF.

The chain couples TRBV11-2 to TRBJ1-2; 9 bases line up with TRBD1. The length of the CDR3 is 14 residues. The junction had 3 bases not matched to a gene; V was cut back by 1 base and J by 6 bases. Germline V gives CDR1 SGHAT, CDR2 FQNNGV. The CDR3 is CASSLAGTGHGYTF. The CDR3 DNA reads as TGTGCCAGCAGCTTAGCCGGGACAGGGCATGGCTACACCTTC.

The gene calls are TRBV15 and TRBJ2-1, with D possibly matching TRBD2 (5 bases). V lost 5 bases and J lost 11, with 13 bases in between. Germline CDR1 is LNHNV and CDR2 is YYDKDF (reference sequence). CDR3 length: 12 residues. The CDR3 reads CATSATSGKQFF. The CDR3 DNA sequence: TGTGCCACCAGCGCTACCAGCGGCAAGCAGTTCTTC.

This rearrangement joins TRBV11-2 to TRBJ2-7, with a tentative D call TRBD2 (5 bases). CDR1 and CDR2 (germline): SGHAT, FQNNGV. V was shortened by 3 bases and J by 4 bases, with 13 bases between the two germline ends. CDR3 length equals 14 residues. This CDR3 is CASSLGPAVYEQYF. The CDR3 DNA reads TGTGCCAGCAGCTTGGGTCCAGCGGTATACGAGCAGTACTTC.

This chain links TRBV18 with TRBJ1-4; D ambiguous. In germline, CDR1 is KGHSH, CDR2 LQKENI. V shed 4 bases and J shed 0 bases, with 9 bases lying between them. The CDR3 is made up of 15 amino acids. DNA for the CDR3: TGTGCCAGCTCACTCGAACACACAACTAATGAAAAACTGTTTTTT. As protein: CASSLEHTTNEKLFF. Full variable domain (missing parts from reference TRBV18 and TRBJ1-4): NAGVMQNPRHLVRRRGQEARLRCSPMKGHSHVYWYRQLPEEGLKFMVYLQKENIIDESGMPKERFSAEFPKEGPSILRIQQVVRGDSAAYFCASSLEHTTNEKLFFGSGTQLSVL.

The chain couples TRBV3-1 (or the pseudogene TRBV3-2) to TRBJ1-3, with D possibly TRBD1 on 5 matching bases. The germline V gene has CDR1 LGHDT and CDR2 YNNKEL (reference sequence). This CDR3 contains 16 residues. V shed 0 bases and J shed 8 bases, with 17 bases lying between them. The CDR3 sequence: CASSQESPGGAYTIYF. The CDR3 DNA follows: TGTGCCAGCAGCCAAGAAAGTCCCGGAGGGGCCTACACCATATATTTT.

The chain employs TRBV10-3 and TRBJ1-6; 9 bases fit TRBD1. V shed 6 bases, J shed 7 bases, and the junction held 7 bases outside the gene matches. This CDR3 is built from 15 residues. CDR1 and CDR2 from the germline V gene are ENHRY and SYGVKD. The CDR3 loop is CAIRDRGERNSPLHF. Here the CDR3 DNA reads TGTGCCATCAGGGACAGGGGAGAGAGAAATTCACCCCTCCACTTT.

Turning to this clone: Other DNA sequences of this sample code for an identical CDR3. This chain connects TRBV4-3 to TRBJ2-1; D unclear. Trimming pared 0 bases from V and 0 bases from J, leaving 6 bases between. The CDR3 consists of 15 residues. CDR1 and CDR2 from the germline V gene are LGHNA and YSLEER. DNA for the CDR3: TGCGCCAGCAGCCAAGATTATAGCTCCTACAATGAGCAGTTCTTC. The encoded protein is CASSQDYSSYNEQFF.

The V gene is TRBV28, the J gene TRBJ2-7, with 8 bases that match TRBD1. The CDR3 consists of 17 residues. CDR1 and CDR2 from the germline V gene are MDHEN and SYDVKM. Germline trimming cut 8 bases from V and 5 bases from J; bases unmatched to any gene: 20. CDR3 nucleotide sequence: TGTGCCAGCCCCCGAACCCGCCAGCGGACAGGGTCCAACGAGCAGTACTTC. Translating it yields CASPRTRQRTGSNEQYF.

J is TRBJ2-6 and V is TRBV19; D is perhaps TRBD2 (6 bases). The germline gives CDR1 LNHDA, CDR2 SQIVND (reference sequence). Trimming pared 3 bases from V and 0 bases from J, leaving 9 bases between. The CDR3 contains 16 residues. The CDR3 protein is CASSIRGGSGANVLTF. CDR3 in DNA: TGTGCCAGTAGTATTCGGGGAGGCTCTGGGGCCAACGTCCTGACTTTC. The full variable domain, with the rest looked up from reference TRBV19 and TRBJ2-6, is DGGITQSPKYLFRKEGQNVTLSCEQNLNHDAMYWYRQDPGQGLRLIYYSQIVNDFQKGDIAEGYSVSREKKESFPLTVTSAQKNPTAFYLCASSIRGGSGANVLTFGAGSRLTVL.

CDR3: CASSPAGETYNEQFF. The CDR3 DNA reads as TGTGCCAGCAGCCCCGCGGGGGAAACCTACAATGAGCAGTTCTTC. The chain employs TRBV7-2 and TRBJ2-1, with 7 nucleotides matching TRBD2. Germline CDR1 SGHTA, CDR2 FQGNSA. The CDR3 has 15 amino acids. J lost 2 bases, V lost 5 bases, and 6 bases had no gene match.

This rearrangement joins TRBV24-1 to TRBJ2-1; TRBD1 matches 9 bases. V lost 4 bases and J lost 5; bases outside the gene matches: 8. This CDR3 comprises 16 residues. The V gene's germline CDR1 is KGHDR and CDR2 SFDVKD. The CDR3 sequence: CATSESGQGHDNEQFF. CDR3 coding DNA: TGTGCCACCAGTGAGTCGGGACAGGGCCACGACAATGAGCAGTTCTTC.

The chain links TRBV3-1 (or the pseudogene TRBV3-2) to TRBJ1-3; D unresolved. From germline, CDR1 is LGHDT and CDR2 YNNKEL (reference sequence). V gave up 1 base and J gave up 0 bases, with 7 bases separating them. The CDR3 runs 15 residues. The CDR3 DNA follows: TGTGCCAGCAGCCAAGTAAGCGCCTCTGGAAACACCATATATTTT. This translates into CASSQVSASGNTIYF.

The V call is TRBV4-2, the J call TRBJ2-2, with 9 nucleotides matching TRBD1. The length of the CDR3 is 17 residues. The V segment lost 3 bases and the J segment 6 bases; nucleotides outside the gene matches: 11. Germline V gene data show CDR1 as LGHNA and CDR2 as YNFKEQ. CDR3 bases: TGTGCCAGCAGCCACCAAACAGGGGGCGAATACGCCGGGGAGCTGTTTTTT. This encodes CASSHQTGGEYAGELFF.

This clone was counted a few times. The chain couples TRBV19 to TRBJ1-1, with a tentative D call TRBD1 (5 bases). CDR1 is LNHDA and CDR2 is SQIVND in the germline V gene (reference sequence). The CDR3 totals 13 residues. Trimming stripped 9 bases from V and 1 base from J, with 12 bases between. Written as DNA, the CDR3 is TGTGCCAGCAATAAGGGGCCGAACACTGAAGCTTTCTTT. This sequence encodes CASNKGPNTEAFF.

The chain joins TRBV10-3 to TRBJ2-7; a possible D gene is TRBD2 (5 bases). Germline values: CDR1 ENHRY, CDR2 SYGVKD. The CDR3 is 15 amino acids. V was cut by 4 bases and J by 6 bases, with 19 bases left in between. The CDR3 protein is CAISGAGLGSGEQYF. In nucleotides, the CDR3 is TGTGCCATCAGTGGGGCGGGTCTAGGATCGGGCGAGCAGTACTTC.

The chain couples TRBV11-2 to TRBJ2-1; D gene uncertain. The germline CDR1 and CDR2 sequences are SGHAT and FQNNGV. V was clipped by 5 bases and J by 2 bases, with 10 bases between them. This CDR3 comprises 14 residues. Written as DNA, the CDR3 is TGTGCCAGCAGCCAACTTCTAGCCTACAATGAGCAGTTCTTC. Its protein is CASSQLLAYNEQFF.

V usage is TRBV28 and J usage is TRBJ1-3, with D tentatively TRBD1 (6 bases). The ends were cut back, 5 bases at V and 6 bases at J, with 8 bases in the middle. Germline V gives CDR1 MDHEN, CDR2 SYDVKM. This CDR3 comprises 12 residues. The CDR3 DNA follows: TGTGCCAGCAGTCGGACAGCAAACACCATATATTTT. Protein: CASSRTANTIYF. Complete variable domain (other parts from reference TRBV28 and TRBJ1-3): DVKVTQSSRYLVKRTGEKVFLECVQDMDHENMFWYRQDPGLGLRLIYFSYDVKMKEKGDIPEGYSVSREKKERFSLILESASTNQTSMYLCASSRTANTIYFGEGSWLTVV.

The CDR3, as DNA: TGTGCCAGCAGCCGAGCGACGAGGGAGACCCAGTACTTC. As protein: CASSRATRETQYF. J is TRBJ2-5 and V is TRBV6-6; D gene ambiguous. The CDR3 extends over 13 amino acids. The V and J ends lost 6 bases and 5 bases respectively, with 13 bases between them. Germline CDR1 is MNHNY and CDR2 is SVGAGI (reference sequence).

This chain uses TRBV7-2 with TRBJ2-1; a weak D match, TRBD2 (6 bases). In germline, CDR1 is SGHTA, CDR2 FQGNSA. This CDR3 region has 14 residues. With 5 bases removed from V and 4 bases from J, the gap between germline ends came to 12 bases. The CDR3, as DNA: TGTGCCAGCAGCCTCATGGGGGGTTACAATGAGCAGTTCTTC. This codes for CASSLMGGYNEQFF.

This clone was counted between two and nine times. V usage is TRBV19 and J usage is TRBJ1-1; TRBD1 agrees at 10 bases. The CDR3 totals 20 residues. V was clipped by 6 bases and J by 0 bases; unmatched bases: 19. Germline loops: CDR1 LNHDA, CDR2 SQIVND (reference sequence). CDR3: CASSARDRGLGGVMNTEAFF. In nucleotides, the CDR3 is TGTGCCAGTAGCGCACGGGACAGGGGACTCGGCGGGGTGATGAACACTGAAGCTTTCTTT.

The chain employs TRBV28 and TRBJ1-6; D perhaps matches TRBD1 (6 bases). The germline V and J ends were trimmed by 5 bases and 13 bases, with 18 bases remaining between them. The CDR3 is 14 residues long. Germline V CDR1 and CDR2: MDHEN, SYDVKM. The CDR3 sequence: CASSPRQAVSPLHF. The CDR3 DNA reads TGTGCCAGCAGTCCACGACAGGCCGTATCCCCCCTCCACTTT.